This is a list of T cell receptor beta chains from one sample in a study of type 1 and type 2 diabetes patients. TCRdb passed the multiplex PCR reads through MiXCR, listing each CDR3 protein once. Of 250,000 or so distinct CDR3 sequences in the sample, approximately 50% were seen once. Sequenced input: peripheral blood mononuclear cells (PBMCs). Source of these receptors: a man aged 18 to 29 with type 2 diabetes. Both conserved end residues are part of each CDR3. A D gene is named only where the DNA matches it firmly. Clone size is not always given. Where it is, it says once, few, many or a class for expanded clones.

j_call,clone_size,cdr3_length,v_call,d_call,cdr3_nt,cdr3_aa
TRBJ1-6,NA,14,TRBV6-1,NA,TGTGCCAGCAGTGAAGTCCAAGGGATACCACCCCTCCACTTT,CASSEVQGIPPLHF
TRBJ2-1,NA,13,TRBV15,NA,TGTGCCACCAGCTGGGGGGGCATCGGTGAGCAGTTCTTC,CATSWGGIGEQFF
TRBJ2-7,many,12,TRBV7-2,NA,TGTGCCAGCAGCGCAGCCCACTACGAGCAGTACTTC,CASSAAHYEQYF
TRBJ1-4,once,18,TRBV19,NA,TGTGCCAGTAGTCTTCGGGTCCTCAGGCGGGCAAATAATGAAAAACTGTTTTTT,CASSLRVLRRANNEKLFF
TRBJ2-5,once,14,TRBV9,NA,TGTGCCAGCAGCGTAGGGTCAGACCAAGAGACCCAGTACTTC,CASSVGSDQETQYF
TRBJ2-7,NA,14,TRBV3-1,NA,TGTGCCAGCAGCCAAGATACCAGCGCGGGCGAGCAGTACTTC,CASSQDTSAGEQYF
TRBJ2-2,NA,15,TRBV28,NA,TGTGCCAGCAGTTTATTTGGTGACGGGACCGGGGAGCTGTTTTTT,CASSLFGDGTGELFF
TRBJ1-1,NA,17,TRBV5-1,TRBD1,TGCGCCAGCAGCTTGGTTAGGACAGGGGTTTCGCGCTCAGAAGCTTTCTTT,CASSLVRTGVSRSEAFF
TRBJ1-4,NA,14,TRBV27,TRBD1,TGTGCCAGCAGTGGACAGGGGGCTAATGAAAAACTGTTTTTT,CASSGQGANEKLFF
TRBJ2-5,few,16,TRBV12-3/TRBV12-4,TRBD1,TGTGCCAGCAGTTTATACGCACAGGGGGCAGGAGAGACCCAGTACTTC,CASSLYAQGAGETQYF
TRBJ2-7,NA,15,TRBV5-1,TRBD1,TGTGCCAGCAGCTACGACAGGGAAGGGGCCTACGAGCAGTACTTC,CASSYDREGAYEQYF
TRBJ2-1,NA,19,TRBV27,NA,TGTGCCAGCAGTTTCCAGTTGGGGACTGGTGGTTCCGACTACAATGAGCAGTTCTTC,CASSFQLGTGGSDYNEQFF
TRBJ1-5,NA,14,TRBV15,NA,TGTGCCACCAGCAGAGCCGGGAGCAATCAGCCCCAGCATTTT,CATSRAGSNQPQHF
TRBJ1-5,NA,14,TRBV30,TRBD1,TGTGCCAGTAGTATAGGGACAGGGGTACAGCCCCAGCATTTT,CASSIGTGVQPQHF
TRBJ1-1,many,13,TRBV19,NA,TGTGCCAGTAGTCGGAGGAAGGACACTGAAGCTTTCTTT,CASSRRKDTEAFF
TRBJ1-3,NA,18,TRBV11-3,NA,TGTGCCAGCAGCTTAGCGTTTACGCGGGAGGGATCTGGAAACACCATATATTTT,CASSLAFTREGSGNTIYF